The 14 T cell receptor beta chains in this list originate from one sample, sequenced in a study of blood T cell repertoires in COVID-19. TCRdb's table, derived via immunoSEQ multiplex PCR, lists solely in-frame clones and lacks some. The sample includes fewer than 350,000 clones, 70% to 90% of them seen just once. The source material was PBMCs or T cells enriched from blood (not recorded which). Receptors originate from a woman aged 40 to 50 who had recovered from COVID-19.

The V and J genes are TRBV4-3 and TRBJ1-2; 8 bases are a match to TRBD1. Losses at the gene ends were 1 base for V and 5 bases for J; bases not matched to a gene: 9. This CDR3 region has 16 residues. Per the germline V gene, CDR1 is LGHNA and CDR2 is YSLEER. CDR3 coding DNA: TGCGCCAGCAGCCAAGGTGGGGGGACAGGCTCATATGGCTACACCTTC. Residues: CASSQGGGTGSYGYTF.

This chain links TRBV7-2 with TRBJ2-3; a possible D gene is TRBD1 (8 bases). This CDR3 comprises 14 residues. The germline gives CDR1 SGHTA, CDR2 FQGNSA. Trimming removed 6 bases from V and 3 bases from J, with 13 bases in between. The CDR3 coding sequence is TGTGCCAGCAGTGGACAGGGAGGGACAGATACGCAGTATTTT. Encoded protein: CASSGQGGTDTQYF.

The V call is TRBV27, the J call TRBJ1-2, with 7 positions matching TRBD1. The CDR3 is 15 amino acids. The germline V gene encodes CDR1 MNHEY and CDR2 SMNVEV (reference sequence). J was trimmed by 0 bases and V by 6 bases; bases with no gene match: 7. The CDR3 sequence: CASRPSGQTNYGYTF. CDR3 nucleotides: TGTGCCAGCAGACCCTCGGGACAGACTAACTATGGCTACACCTTC.

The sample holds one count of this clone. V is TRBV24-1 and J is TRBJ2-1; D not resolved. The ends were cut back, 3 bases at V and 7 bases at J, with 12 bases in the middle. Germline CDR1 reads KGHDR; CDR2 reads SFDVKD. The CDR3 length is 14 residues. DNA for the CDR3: TGTGCCACCAGTGATCCGGCAGGTCCGAATGAGCAGTTCTTC. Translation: CATSDPAGPNEQFF.

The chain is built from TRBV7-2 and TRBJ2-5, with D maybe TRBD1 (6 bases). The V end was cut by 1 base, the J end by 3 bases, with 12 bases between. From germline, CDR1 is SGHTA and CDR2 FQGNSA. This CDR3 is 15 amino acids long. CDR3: CASSLGSGQKETQYF. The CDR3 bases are TGTGCCAGCAGCTTAGGGAGTGGACAGAAAGAGACCCAGTACTTC.

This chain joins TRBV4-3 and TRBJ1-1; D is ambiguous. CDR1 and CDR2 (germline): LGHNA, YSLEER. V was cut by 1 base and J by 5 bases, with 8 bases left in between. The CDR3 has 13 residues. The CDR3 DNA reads TGCGCCAGCAGCCAAGTGGAGCGGACTGAAGCTTTCTTT. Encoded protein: CASSQVERTEAFF.

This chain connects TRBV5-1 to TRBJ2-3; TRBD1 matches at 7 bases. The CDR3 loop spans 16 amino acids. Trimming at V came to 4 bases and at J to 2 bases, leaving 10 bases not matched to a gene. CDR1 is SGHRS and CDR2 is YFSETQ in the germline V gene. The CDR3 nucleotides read TGCGCCAGCAGCCGGCAGGGGGACCGTCTCACAGATACGCAGTATTTT. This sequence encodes CASSRQGDRLTDTQYF.

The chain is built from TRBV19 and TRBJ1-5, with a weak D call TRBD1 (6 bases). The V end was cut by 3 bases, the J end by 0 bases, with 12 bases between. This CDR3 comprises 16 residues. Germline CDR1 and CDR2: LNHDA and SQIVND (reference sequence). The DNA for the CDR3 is TGTGCCAGTAGTATCCCCGGACAGTTTAGCAATCAGCCCCAGCATTTT. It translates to CASSIPGQFSNQPQHF.

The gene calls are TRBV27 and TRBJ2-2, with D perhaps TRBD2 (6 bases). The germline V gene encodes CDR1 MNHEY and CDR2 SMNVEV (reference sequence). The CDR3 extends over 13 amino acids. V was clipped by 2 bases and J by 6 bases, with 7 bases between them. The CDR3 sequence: CASSLGGAGELFF. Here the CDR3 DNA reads TGTGCCAGCAGTTTAGGAGGGGCCGGGGAGCTGTTTTTT.

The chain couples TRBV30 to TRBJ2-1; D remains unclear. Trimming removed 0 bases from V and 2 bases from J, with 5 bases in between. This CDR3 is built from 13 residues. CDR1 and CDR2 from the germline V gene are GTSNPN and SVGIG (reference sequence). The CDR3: CAWSVQTYNEQFF. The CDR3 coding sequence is TGTGCCTGGAGTGTACAAACCTACAATGAGCAGTTCTTC.

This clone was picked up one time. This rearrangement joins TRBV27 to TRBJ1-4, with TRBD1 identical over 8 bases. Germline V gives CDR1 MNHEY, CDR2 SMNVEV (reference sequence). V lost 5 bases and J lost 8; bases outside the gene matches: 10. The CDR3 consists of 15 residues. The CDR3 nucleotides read TGTGCCAGCAGTACCCGACAGGGGTGGGGAGAAAAACTGTTTTTT. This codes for CASSTRQGWGEKLFF.

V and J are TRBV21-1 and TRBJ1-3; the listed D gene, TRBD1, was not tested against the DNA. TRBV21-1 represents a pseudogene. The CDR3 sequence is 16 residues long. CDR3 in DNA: TGTGCCAGCGGAAAGGACAGGGGGCGATCCGGAAACACCATATATTTT. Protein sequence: CASGKDRGRSGNTIYF.

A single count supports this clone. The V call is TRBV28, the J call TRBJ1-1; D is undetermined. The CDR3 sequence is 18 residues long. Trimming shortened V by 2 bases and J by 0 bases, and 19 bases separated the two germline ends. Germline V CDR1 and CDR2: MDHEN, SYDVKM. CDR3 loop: CASSLKDWGALMNTEAFF. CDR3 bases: TGTGCCAGCAGTTTAAAGGATTGGGGAGCTCTTATGAACACTGAAGCTTTCTTT.

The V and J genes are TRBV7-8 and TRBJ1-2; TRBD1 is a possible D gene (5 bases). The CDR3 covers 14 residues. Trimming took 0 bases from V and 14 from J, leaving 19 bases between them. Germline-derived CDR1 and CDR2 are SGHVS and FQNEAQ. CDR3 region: CASSLAHGREYNTF. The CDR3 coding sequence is TGTGCCAGCAGCTTAGCGCATGGCAGGGAATATAATACCTTC. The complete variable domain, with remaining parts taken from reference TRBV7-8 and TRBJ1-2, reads GAGVSQSPRYKVAKRGQDVALRCDPISGHVSLFWYQQALGQGPEFLTYFQNEAQLDKSGLPSDRFFAERPEGSVSTLKIQRTQQEDSAVYLCASSLAHGREYNTFGSGTRLTVV.